Presented here are 24 T cell receptor beta chains from one specimen sequenced in a study of vaccination effects on CD4 cells after COVID-19. Their recognized antigens are unknown. Method: immunoSEQ multiplex PCR; TCRdb's copy keeps in-frame clones and lacks some. Among about 26,000 clones, 78% were seen once, and the ten largest hold about 15%. With the ViraFEST assay, the study expanded antigen-specific CD4+ T cells using viral peptide pools, then sequenced them. Investigators separated out CD4+ T cells once 10 days of culture had passed. Convalescent patients had PCR-confirmed SARS-CoV-2 infection between March and December 2020. The source was CD4+ T cells from PBMCs cultured with HCoV-NL63 spike peptides, collected before COVID-19 vaccination. Receptors were obtained from a human donor who had a prior SARS-CoV-2 infection.

The CDR3 coding sequence is TGTGCCAGCAGCTTTGACGGGAGAGGTTCCTACAATGAGCAGTTCTTC. Protein: CASSFDGRGSYNEQFF. The chain combines TRBV13 with TRBJ2-1; weak D call: TRBD2 (6 bases). Germline lookup yields CDR1 PRHDT and CDR2 FYEKMQ (reference sequence). The V end lost 3 bases, the J end lost 1 base, and 13 bases lay between the germline ends. CDR3 length: 16 residues. Full variable domain (remainder filled in from reference TRBV13 and TRBJ2-1): AAGVIQSPRHLIKEKRETATLKCYPIPRHDTVYWYQQGPGQDPQFLISFYEKMQSDKGSIPDRFSAQQFSDYHSELNMSSLELGDSALYFCASSFDGRGSYNEQFFGPGTRLTVL.

The chain carries TRBV5-1 and TRBJ1-1, with D possibly TRBD1 on 6 matching bases. There are 16 residues in the CDR3. Germline loops: CDR1 SGHRS, CDR2 YFSETQ. The V gene lost 4 bases and the J gene lost 1 base, with 17 bases spanning the gap. This chain's CDR3 is CASSPGGGGRNTEAFF. The CDR3 nucleotides are TGCGCCAGCAGCCCCGGAGGTGGGGGCCGGAACACTGAAGCTTTCTTT. The whole variable domain, filled in from reference TRBV5-1 and TRBJ1-1, reads KAGVTQTPRYLIKTRGQQVTLSCSPISGHRSVSWYQQTPGQGLQFLFEYFSETQRNKGNFPGRFSGRQFSNSRSEMNVSTLELGDSALYLCASSPGGGGRNTEAFFGQGTRLTVV.

The chain combines TRBV20-1 with TRBJ2-7; D is unresolved. Germline V lookup: CDR1 DFQATT, CDR2 SNEGSKA (reference sequence). This CDR3 has 11 amino acids. V was cut by 4 bases and J by 6 bases, with 10 bases left in between. The CDR3: CSANGKGEQYF. The CDR3 coding sequence is TGCAGTGCTAATGGGAAAGGCGAGCAGTACTTC.

The chain employs TRBV10-2 and TRBJ2-7, with a possible D match to TRBD2 (5 bases). The CDR3 covers 13 residues. V lost 6 bases to trimming and J lost 0 bases, with 9 bases between them. Germline-derived CDR1 and CDR2 are WSHSY and SAAADI. The CDR3 nucleotides read TGCGCCAGCAGGGACTTTTCCTCCTACGAGCAGTACTTC. Translation: CASRDFSSYEQYF.

The chain links TRBV11-2 to TRBJ1-2, with D perhaps TRBD1 (5 bases). The CDR3 length is 17 residues. Trimming removed 5 bases at V and 8 bases at J, with 27 bases between. The V gene's germline CDR1 is SGHAT and CDR2 FQNNGV. The CDR3 protein is CASSRTPGRLISWGYTF. In nucleotides, the CDR3 is TGTGCCAGCAGCCGGACCCCGGGACGTCTAATCAGCTGGGGCTACACCTTC.

The rearrangement uses TRBV2 and TRBJ1-1; D may be TRBD1 (6 bases). From germline, CDR1 is SNHLY and CDR2 FYNNEI. V shed 7 bases and J shed 4 bases, with 19 bases lying between them. The CDR3 contains 15 residues. The CDR3 protein is CASTLFGGRSTEAFF. CDR3 in DNA: TGTGCCAGCACCCTCTTCGGGGGGCGCAGCACTGAAGCTTTCTTT.

The chain employs TRBV6-2 or TRBV6-3 and TRBJ2-7; TRBD2 agrees at 8 bases. The CDR3 runs 15 residues. Germline loops: CDR1 MNHEY, CDR2 SVGEGT. The V and J ends lost 5 bases and 3 bases, in that order; junction bases with no gene match: 9. CDR3 residues: CASSRAGASSYEQYF. The DNA of the CDR3 is TGTGCCAGCAGTCGAGCGGGGGCCTCGAGCTACGAGCAGTACTTC.

This chain uses TRBV24-1 with TRBJ1-2; D not certain. The CDR3 runs 15 residues. Trimming took 3 bases from V and 1 from J, leaving 11 bases between them. CDR1 and CDR2 from the germline V gene are KGHDR and SFDVKD. The CDR3 region has the DNA TGTGCCACCAGTGATAACTTAAAGGGTAACTATGGCTACACCTTC. Its protein product is CATSDNLKGNYGYTF.

The chain is built from TRBV7-9 and TRBJ2-5; D could derive from TRBD1 or TRBD2 (6 bases each). Trimming left V 6 bases short and J 5 bases short, with 13 bases between. This CDR3 has 13 amino acids. Germline lookup yields CDR1 SEHNR and CDR2 FQNEAQ (reference sequence). The CDR3 nucleotides read TGTGCCAGCAGGAGGGGGGATGGGGAGACCCAGTACTTC. Its translation: CASRRGDGETQYF. Based on the CDR3 plus reference TRBV7-9 and TRBJ2-5, the full variable domain is DTGVSQNPRHKITKRGQNVTFRCDPISEHNRLYWYRQTLGQGPEFLTYFQNEAQLEKSRLLSDRFSAERPKGSFSTLEIQRTEQGDSAMYLCASRRGDGETQYFGPGTRLLVL.

This chain connects TRBV21-1 to TRBJ1-1; the DNA was not compared with TRBD1, the D call given in the table. TRBV21-1 counts as a pseudogene. The CDR3 spans 15 residues. This CDR3 reads CASSTRTGLGTEAFF. CDR3 coding DNA: TGTGCCAGCAGCACGAGGACAGGGCTAGGCACTGAAGCTTTCTTT.

CDR3 amino acids: CASSLVRGTITDTQYF. DNA of the CDR3: TGTGCCAGCAGCTTAGTTCGGGGGACTATCACAGATACGCAGTATTTT. The chain joins TRBV7-8 to TRBJ2-3, with TRBD2 matching 7 bases. CDR3 size: 16 residues. Germline lookup yields CDR1 SGHVS and CDR2 FQNEAQ. After removal of 1 base from V and 2 bases from J, the junction contained 6 bases not matched to a gene.

The V gene is TRBV10-3, the J gene TRBJ2-1; TRBD2 matches at 10 bases. Germline V gene data show CDR1 as ENHRY and CDR2 as SYGVKD. This CDR3 is 15 amino acids long. With V trimmed by 6 bases and J by 10 bases, 12 bases remained unmatched. CDR3 residues: CAIRSELAGPREQFF. The CDR3 bases are TGTGCCATCAGATCGGAACTAGCGGGACCTCGGGAGCAGTTCTTC.

The chain is built from TRBV3-1 (or the pseudogene TRBV3-2) and TRBJ1-5; D gene unclear. V lost 6 bases and J lost 5, with 11 bases in between. The CDR3 totals 13 residues. CDR1 is LGHDT and CDR2 is YNNKEL in the germline V gene (reference sequence). CDR3 coding DNA: TGTGCCAGCAGTGCGGACGGAGATCAGCCCCAGCATTTT. Translating gives CASSADGDQPQHF.

The chain combines TRBV5-1 with TRBJ1-4; a weak D match, TRBD1 (6 bases). This CDR3 has 14 residues. The germline V and J ends were trimmed by 4 bases and 7 bases, with 14 bases remaining between them. Germline values: CDR1 SGHRS, CDR2 YFSETQ. The CDR3 DNA reads as TGCGCCAGCAGCGGCCAGGGGTATAGTGAAAAACTGTTTTTT. Its translation: CASSGQGYSEKLFF.

V and J are TRBV6-5 and TRBJ2-7; D perhaps matches TRBD1 (7 bases). CDR3 size: 14 residues. Germline V gene data show CDR1 as MNHEY and CDR2 as SVGAGI. Trimming removed 6 bases from V and 2 bases from J, with 14 bases in between. CDR3 bases: TGTGCCAGCAGGCGGGACAGAAAGACCTACGAGCAGTACTTC. This translates into CASRRDRKTYEQYF.

On this clone: At one boundary the junction diverges from the germline segment, which might be a read error. V is TRBV29-1 and J is TRBJ1-1; 10 bases fit TRBD1. CDR1 is SQVTM and CDR2 is ANQGSEA in the germline V gene. CDR3 length equals 10 residues. Written as DNA, the CDR3 is TGCAGCGGGGGACAGGGGCCCCTCGTCTTT. This codes for CSGGQGPLVF.

CDR3 sequence: CASSYYRTDITDTQYF. DNA of the CDR3: TGTGCCAGCAGTTACTACAGGACAGATATCACAGATACGCAGTATTTT. This chain joins TRBV6-2 or TRBV6-3 and TRBJ2-3, with D possibly matching TRBD1 (6 bases). CDR1 MNHEY and CDR2 SVGEGT come from the germline V gene. Trimming shortened V by 1 base and J by 2 bases, and 13 bases separated the two germline ends. The CDR3 consists of 16 residues.

This rearrangement joins TRBV2 to TRBJ2-7, with 10 positions matching TRBD1. This CDR3 comprises 15 residues. Germline V gene data show CDR1 as SNHLY and CDR2 as FYNNEI. J gave up 4 bases and V 7 bases, and 10 bases lay outside the gene matches. The CDR3 nucleotides are TGTGCCAGCACCAATAGCCGGGACAGGGGATACGAGCAGTACTTC. Translated: CASTNSRDRGYEQYF.

This chain connects TRBV3-1 (or the pseudogene TRBV3-2) to TRBJ2-3; 7 positions match TRBD2. Trimming removed 1 base from V and 6 bases from J; junction bases left unmatched: 10. CDR1 and CDR2 from the germline V gene are LGHDT and YNNKEL (reference sequence). The CDR3 extends over 16 amino acids. CDR3: CASSQAGGRRADTQYF. The CDR3 DNA reads as TGTGCCAGCAGCCAAGCGGGGGGAAGGCGTGCGGATACGCAGTATTTT.

The chain is built from TRBV2 and TRBJ1-2, with D unclear. The CDR3 is 14 residues long. The V end was cut by 2 bases, the J end by 6 bases, with 13 bases between. Germline V gene lookup returns CDR1 SNHLY and CDR2 FYNNEI. CDR3 coding DNA: TGTGCCAGCAGTGAATTGCGAGCGGCTAATGGCTACACCTTC. It yields the protein CASSELRAANGYTF.

This rearrangement joins TRBV18 to TRBJ2-3; 12 nucleotides agree with TRBD2. Trimming removed 3 bases from V and 1 base from J; junction bases left unmatched: 5. The length of the CDR3 is 17 residues. Germline-derived CDR1 and CDR2 are KGHSH and LQKENI. The CDR3 is CASSPPGLAGGTDTQYF. Written as DNA, the CDR3 is TGTGCCAGCTCACCCCCGGGACTAGCGGGCGGCACAGATACGCAGTATTTT.

The DNA for the CDR3 is TGTGCCAGCTCACTTTCTCAGGGATCACTGGGAGATACGCAGTATTTT. This translates into CASSLSQGSLGDTQYF. This chain joins TRBV18 and TRBJ2-3, with D perhaps matching TRBD1 (5 bases). V was trimmed by 4 bases and J by 5 bases, leaving 19 bases between them. CDR1 and CDR2 from the germline V gene are KGHSH and LQKENI. CDR3 length equals 16 residues.

V gene TRBV6-2 or TRBV6-3 combines with J gene TRBJ2-3; 8 positions match TRBD2. CDR1 MNHEY and CDR2 SVGEGT come from the germline V gene. J lost 2 bases, V lost 5 bases, and 6 bases had no gene match. The CDR3 consists of 15 residues. The CDR3 DNA follows: TGTGCCAGCAGTAGACCGGGACTAGTCACAGATACGCAGTATTTT. It specifies CASSRPGLVTDTQYF.

The chain joins TRBV6-5 to TRBJ2-1; D gene ambiguous. Trimming shortened V by 6 bases and J by 0 bases, and 12 bases separated the two germline ends. The CDR3 is 15 amino acids. From germline, CDR1 is MNHEY and CDR2 SVGAGI. The CDR3 spells CASRRTDRSYNEQFF. In nucleotides, the CDR3 is TGTGCCAGCAGGCGCACTGACCGCTCCTACAATGAGCAGTTCTTC.